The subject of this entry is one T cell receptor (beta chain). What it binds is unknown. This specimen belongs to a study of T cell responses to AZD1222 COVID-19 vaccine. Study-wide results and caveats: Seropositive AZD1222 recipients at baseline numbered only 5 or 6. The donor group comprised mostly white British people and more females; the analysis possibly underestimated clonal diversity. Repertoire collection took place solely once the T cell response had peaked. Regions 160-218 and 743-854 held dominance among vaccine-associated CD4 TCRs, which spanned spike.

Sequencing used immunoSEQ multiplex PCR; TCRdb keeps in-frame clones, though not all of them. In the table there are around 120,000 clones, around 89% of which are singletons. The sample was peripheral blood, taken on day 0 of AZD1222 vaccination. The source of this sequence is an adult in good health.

The CDR3 reads CASSQGWGGTFEAFF. CDR3 bases: TGTGCCAGCAGCCAAGGATGGGGGGGGACATTTGAAGCTTTCTTT. The rearrangement links TRBV14 to TRBJ1-1; a possible D gene is TRBD1 (6 bases). The CDR3 totals 15 residues. Looked up from germline, CDR1 is SGHDN and CDR2 is FVKESK. The germline V and J ends were trimmed by 1 base and 7 bases, with 16 bases remaining between them.